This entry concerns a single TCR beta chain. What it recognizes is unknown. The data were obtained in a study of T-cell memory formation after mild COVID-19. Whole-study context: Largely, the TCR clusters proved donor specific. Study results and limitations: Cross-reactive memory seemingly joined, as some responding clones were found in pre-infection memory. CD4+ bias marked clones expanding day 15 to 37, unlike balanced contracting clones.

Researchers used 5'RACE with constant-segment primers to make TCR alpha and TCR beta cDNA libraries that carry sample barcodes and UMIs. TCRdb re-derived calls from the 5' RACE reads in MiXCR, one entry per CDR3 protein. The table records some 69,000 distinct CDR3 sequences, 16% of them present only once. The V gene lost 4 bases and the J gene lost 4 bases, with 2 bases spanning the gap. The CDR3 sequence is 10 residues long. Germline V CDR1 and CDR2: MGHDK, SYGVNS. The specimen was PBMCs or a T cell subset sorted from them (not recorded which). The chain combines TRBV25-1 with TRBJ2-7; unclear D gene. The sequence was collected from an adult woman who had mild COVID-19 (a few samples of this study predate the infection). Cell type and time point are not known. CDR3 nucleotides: TGTGCCAGCAGTGGGTACGAGCAGTACTTC. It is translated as CASSGYEQYF.